The 11 T cell receptor beta chains listed next were all sequenced from one sample in a study of CD8 T cells in Susac syndrome. Random hexamers served to reverse transcribe about 0.45 to 1 ug RNA. MiXCR was run by TCRdb on the immunoSEQ multiplex PCR reads, yielding one entry per CDR3 protein. The sample lists approximately 270,000 distinct CDR3 sequences, 80% to 95% occurring once. Sequencing was done on a sample of CD4+ T cells from PBMCs. These receptors were taken from a human donor with multiple sclerosis.

The gene calls are TRBV12-3 or TRBV12-4 and TRBJ2-1; 9 bases align to TRBD2. This CDR3 is 15 amino acids long. V shed 6 bases, J shed 5 bases, and the junction held 8 bases outside the gene matches. CDR3 protein: CASSHGTSYNNEQFF. CDR3 nucleotide sequence: TGTGCCAGCAGCCACGGGACTAGCTACAACAATGAGCAGTTCTTC.

The chain links TRBV10-3 to TRBJ2-7; D not certain. Trimming removed 4 bases from V and 2 bases from J, with 12 bases in between. The germline V gene has CDR1 ENHRY and CDR2 SYGVKD. CDR3 length: 14 amino acids. In DNA form, the CDR3 reads TGTGCCATCAGTGCGGAGAAGGCTACCTACGAGCAGTACTTC. Amino acid sequence: CAISAEKATYEQYF.

The chain uses TRBV18 and TRBJ2-5; a possible D gene is TRBD2 (6 bases). Germline-derived CDR1 and CDR2 are KGHSH and LQKENI. Trimming stripped 1 base from V and 4 bases from J, with 16 bases between. The CDR3 runs to 16 residues. The CDR3 DNA sequence: TGTGCCAGCTCACCACTACCGGGAGTTGGGGGAGAGACCCAGTACTTC. It codes for CASSPLPGVGGETQYF.

The rearrangement uses TRBV5-1 and TRBJ2-2; D is unclear. The V end lost 1 base, the J end lost 0 bases, and 10 bases lay between the germline ends. Germline values: CDR1 SGHRS, CDR2 YFSETQ. This CDR3 is 16 amino acids long. CDR3 coding DNA: TGCGCCAGCAGCTTGAGGGTGGCCTCGAACACCGGGGAGCTGTTTTTT. It specifies CASSLRVASNTGELFF. Combining the CDR3 with reference TRBV5-1 and TRBJ2-2 gives the whole variable domain KAGVTQTPRYLIKTRGQQVTLSCSPISGHRSVSWYQQTPGQGLQFLFEYFSETQRNKGNFPGRFSGRQFSNSRSEMNVSTLELGDSALYLCASSLRVASNTGELFFGEGSRLTVL.

This clonotype occurred once. The chain is built from TRBV5-1 and TRBJ1-2; perhaps TRBD1 as D (6 bases). V lost 1 base and J lost 3, with 16 bases in between. Germline values: CDR1 SGHRS, CDR2 YFSETQ. CDR3 length: 16 residues. The CDR3 loop reads CASSLFGGAVDYGYTF. The CDR3 DNA reads as TGCGCCAGCAGCTTGTTCGGGGGCGCAGTCGACTATGGCTACACCTTC.

The J gene is TRBJ2-1, the V gene TRBV12-3 or TRBV12-4; D perhaps matches TRBD1 (5 bases). The CDR3 has 14 residues. Trimming took off 1 base at V and 8 bases at J, with 12 bases between the two ends. This chain's CDR3 is CASSLGASGHEQFF. CDR3 bases: TGTGCCAGCAGTTTAGGGGCGTCAGGGCATGAGCAGTTCTTC.

The chain couples TRBV7-3 to TRBJ2-6, with TRBD1 as a possible D gene (5 bases). Between the trimmed V and J ends, which lost 1 base and 4 bases, there was a span of 11 bases. This CDR3 is built from 16 residues. The germline V gene has CDR1 SGHTA and CDR2 FQGTGA. CDR3 sequence reads: CASSLIPGFGANVLTF. CDR3 in DNA: TGTGCCAGCAGCTTAATTCCAGGGTTCGGGGCCAACGTCCTGACTTTC.

The chain recombines TRBV12-3 or TRBV12-4 with TRBJ2-2; 7 bases are a match to TRBD1. After removal of 3 bases from V and 7 bases from J, the junction contained 8 bases not matched to a gene. This CDR3 region has 15 residues. The CDR3 here is CASSFGQGDIGELFF. The CDR3 coding sequence is TGTGCCAGCAGTTTTGGGCAGGGGGATATCGGGGAGCTGTTTTTT.

The V and J genes are TRBV3-1 and TRBJ2-3; 10 bases are a match to TRBD2. This CDR3 region has 17 residues. V was clipped by 0 bases and J by 4 bases; unmatched bases: 7. From germline, CDR1 is LGHDT and CDR2 YNNKEL (reference sequence). CDR3 region: CASSQDRLAGFADTQYF. The CDR3 nucleotides read TGTGCCAGCAGCCAAGACAGACTAGCGGGTTTCGCAGATACGCAGTATTTT.

V gene TRBV12-5 combines with J gene TRBJ2-2; 8 positions match TRBD2. The CDR3 length is 17 residues. Germline V gene data show CDR1 as LGHNT and CDR2 as FRNRAP. The V segment lost 3 bases and the J segment 7 bases; nucleotides outside the gene matches: 13. CDR3 region: CASGFVAAGVWGGELFF. CDR3 DNA: TGTGCTAGTGGTTTCGTTGCAGCGGGAGTCTGGGGCGGGGAGCTGTTTTTT.

The chain uses TRBV24-1 and TRBJ2-2, with D possibly TRBD2 on 5 matching bases. The germline V gene has CDR1 KGHDR and CDR2 SFDVKD. The CDR3 loop spans 14 amino acids. V lost 5 bases and J lost 2, with 8 bases in between. In DNA, the CDR3 is TGTGCCACCAGTGCTGGACTCAACACCGGGGAGCTGTTTTTT. Its translation is CATSAGLNTGELFF.